The present entry profiles one T cell receptor beta chain with its context. A far larger clone is only one base removed, so a read error is likely. The data were produced by immunoSEQ multiplex PCR, yet TCRdb's version contains in-frame clones alone and is incomplete. The sample comprises under 600,000 clones, about 80% of which are singletons, and around 13% rests with the top ten. Each of the donors was a healthy adult who was HIV-negative and had not had a recent acute infection or vaccination. Without sorting, samples used tens of millions of PBMCs for genomic DNA. These data are taken from a study of shared clonotypes between healthy human individuals. The CDR3 is made up of 17 amino acids. Germline-derived CDR1 and CDR2 are SGHTS and YDEGEE.

Input material: PBMCs. The TCR originated in a woman aged 40 to 55 in good health. Some clones in this sample may be carry-over from other donors' samples. This chain joins TRBV5-8 and TRBJ2-2; a weak D match, TRBD1 (6 bases). CDR3 in amino acids: CASTVYRTALNTEELFF. The CDR3 DNA sequence: TGTGCCAGCACCGTCTACAGGACAGCGTTAAACACCGAGGAGCTGTTTTTT.